Below, 4 T cell receptor beta chains from the same sample are listed, as sequenced in a study of OX40 agonist ivuxolimab in advanced cancers. Clones were sequenced by immunoSEQ multiplex PCR, and TCRdb holds only the in-frame ones, with some missing. The sample holds some 86,000 clones; 94% are singletons and the top ten take over 9%. Sample: CD4+ or CD8+ T cells sorted from blood, taken in a trial of the OX40 agonist ivuxolimab. All receptors derive from an adult with an advanced solid tumor such as melanoma, head and neck, liver or kidney cancer.

This clone has just one count. The chain recombines TRBV28 with TRBJ2-7, with 7 bases fitting TRBD2. The CDR3 spans 15 residues. The germline CDR1 and CDR2 sequences are MDHEN and SYDVKM. V lost 5 bases to trimming and J lost 2 bases; unmatched junction nucleotides: 9. The CDR3 nucleotides read TGTGCCAGCAGTCGTTCTAGCGGTAATACCTACGAGCAGTACTTC. Protein sequence: CASSRSSGNTYEQYF.

The chain employs TRBV19 and TRBJ2-7; no clear D gene. Per the germline V gene, CDR1 is LNHDA and CDR2 is SQIVND (reference sequence). The CDR3 runs to 14 residues. The V and J ends lost 5 bases and 1 base respectively, with 12 bases between them. The CDR3 coding sequence is TGTGCCAGTAGTCCTAGTTGGGGATCCTACGAGCAGTACTTC. This sequence encodes CASSPSWGSYEQYF.

This chain uses TRBV15 with TRBJ1-2; possibly TRBD1 for D (6 bases). Germline V CDR1 and CDR2: LNHNV, YYDKDF (reference sequence). This CDR3 spans 17 amino acids. With 0 bases removed from V and 0 bases from J, the gap between germline ends came to 14 bases. This CDR3 is CATSRDMRQETNYGYTF. In DNA form, the CDR3 reads TGTGCCACCAGCAGAGACATGAGACAGGAGACTAACTATGGCTACACCTTC.

The chain recombines TRBV27 with TRBJ1-5; D might be TRBD1 (5 bases). Trimming removed 7 bases at V and 4 bases at J, with 14 bases between. CDR1 is MNHEY and CDR2 is SMNVEV in the germline V gene (reference sequence). This CDR3 is 14 amino acids long. CDR3 nucleotides: TGTGCCAGCAAAATACCGGGGGATAATCAGCCCCAGCATTTT. This sequence encodes CASKIPGDNQPQHF.